The following is a T cell receptor (beta chain) sequence with its context. The antigen is not known. CDR1 SGHNT and CDR2 YYREEE come from the germline V gene (reference sequence). CDR3 length: 16 amino acids. V was clipped by 4 bases and J by 7 bases; unmatched bases: 8. This entry is derived from a study of vaccination effects on CD4 cells after COVID-19. Overall study context: Antigen-specific CD4+ T cells expanded by the ViraFEST assay with viral peptide pools were then sequenced.

Subsequent to a culture period of around eleven days, CD4+ T cells were isolated. Sequencing used immunoSEQ multiplex PCR; TCRdb keeps in-frame clones, though not all of them. The sample has over 65,000 clones, approximately 77% seen once; the top ten hold roughly 2%. Here the sequenced sample was CD4+ T cells from PBMCs cultured without peptide, taken before COVID-19 vaccination. The source is a human donor who received a COVID-19 vaccine. The chain carries TRBV5-4 and TRBJ2-2; 12 bases map to TRBD1. The DNA of the CDR3 is TGTGCCAGCAGCCACGGGACAGGGGGCGCGGGCGGGGAGCTGTTTTTT. It translates to CASSHGTGGAGGELFF.